The rows below give T cell receptor beta chains drawn from one sample of a study of control samples from healthy donors and cancer patients. TCRdb's copy holds only in-frame clones and misses some; the assay was immunoSEQ multiplex PCR. The table has around 100,000 clones, roughly nine tenths seen once. The sequenced sample was blood. These receptors all come from a woman under 30 in good health. The CDR3 runs from the conserved cysteine through the conserved F or W. D genes are given only for firm matches. The size of a clone is reported for some rows only, either as once, few or many, or as a class for expanded clones.

j_call v_call clone_size d_call cdr3_aa cdr3_nt
TRBJ2-3 TRBV19 - TRBD1 CASSIQGADTQYF TGTGCCAGTAGTATCCAGGGGGCAGATACGCAGTATTTT
TRBJ2-7 TRBV5-1 - - CASSLSLGAGYEQYF TGCGCCAGCAGCCTTTCACTGGGGGCAGGCTACGAGCAGTACTTC
TRBJ2-7 TRBV11-1 - - CASSLAGTYEQYF TGTGCCAGCAGCTTGGCAGGCACCTACGAGCAGTACTTC
TRBJ1-1 TRBV27 - - CASHIKPGPNTEAFF TGTGCCAGCCATATAAAGCCGGGACCTAACACTGAAGCTTTCTTT
TRBJ1-2 TRBV11-2 - TRBD1 CASSWTGESYGYTF TGTGCCAGCAGCTGGACAGGGGAATCCTATGGCTACACCTTC
TRBJ1-1 TRBV7-9 - - CASSFSGGRDTEAFF TGTGCCAGCAGCTTTAGCGGGGGGAGAGACACTGAAGCTTTCTTT
TRBJ2-3 TRBV7-9 - - CASSLELNTQYF TGTGCCAGCAGCTTAGAACTAAATACGCAGTATTTT
TRBJ1-1 TRBV5-1 - - CASSITGSLNTEAFF TGCGCCAGCAGCATAACCGGGTCCTTGAACACTGAAGCTTTCTTT
TRBJ2-1 TRBV6-5 - - CASRHGTVDEQFF TGTGCCAGCCGCCACGGGACTGTGGATGAGCAGTTCTTC
TRBJ1-2 TRBV11-1 - TRBD1 CASSPTPGQGKDGYTF TGTGCCAGCAGCCCAACCCCGGGACAGGGAAAGGATGGCTACACCTTC
TRBJ1-2 TRBV11-3 - - CASNSSNYGYTF TGTGCCAGCAACAGCTCTAACTATGGCTACACCTTC
TRBJ1-2 TRBV28 few TRBD1 CASRQTGQGDYGYTF TGTGCCAGCAGACAAACTGGACAGGGTGACTATGGCTACACCTTC
TRBJ2-1 TRBV5-1 few - CASSLSQDNEQFF TGCGCCAGCAGCTTGTCCCAGGACAATGAGCAGTTCTTC
TRBJ2-7 TRBV5-4 once TRBD2 CASSSIAGGPGEQYF TGTGCCAGCAGCTCCATAGCGGGGGGGCCGGGCGAGCAGTACTTC
TRBJ2-7 TRBV4-1 - - CASSQIQVLKGSGYEQYF TGCGCCAGCAGCCAAATACAGGTTCTGAAGGGGTCGGGCTACGAGCAGTACTTC
TRBJ1-2 TRBV5-5 - - CASSLDLTGWGAYGYTF TGTGCCAGCAGCTTGGATTTGACGGGATGGGGTGCCTATGGCTACACCTTC
TRBJ2-3 TRBV19 - TRBD2 CASKLAGSTDTQYF TGTGCCAGTAAACTAGCGGGGAGCACAGATACGCAGTATTTT
TRBJ2-3 TRBV7-2 - TRBD2 CASSPISGGTDTQYF TGTGCCAGCAGCCCGATTAGCGGGGGCACAGATACGCAGTATTTT
TRBJ2-1 TRBV13 - - CASSLFQGHNEQFF TGTGCCAGCAGCTTATTCCAGGGCCACAATGAGCAGTTCTTC
TRBJ1-3 TRBV3-1/TRBV3-2 - - CASSQFGTPSGNTIYF TGTGCCAGCAGCCAATTCGGGACCCCATCTGGAAACACCATATATTTT
TRBJ1-2 TRBV6-4 - - CASSDPSRGGYTF TGTGCCAGCAGTGACCCCTCGCGGGGGGGCTACACCTTC
TRBJ1-3 TRBV28 - - CAGGSGGAFPNTIYF TGTGCCGGAGGGTCTGGAGGTGCTTTCCCAAACACCATATATTTT
TRBJ1-1 TRBV19 - TRBD1 CASSIRRGGGTVNTEAFF TGTGCCAGTAGTATTAGAAGGGGAGGAGGGACAGTGAACACTGAAGCTTTCTTT
TRBJ2-3 TRBV6-4 few TRBD2 CASRLAGDTDTQYF TGTGCCAGCAGACTAGCGGGGGACACAGATACGCAGTATTTT
TRBJ2-2 TRBV5-1 once TRBD2 CASSRTSGGPNTGELFF TGCGCCAGCAGCCGGACTAGCGGGGGACCGAACACCGGGGAGCTGTTTTTT
TRBJ2-2 TRBV9 - - CASSVVPIQGNPTNTGELFF TGTGCCAGCAGCGTAGTCCCTATCCAGGGTAACCCCACGAACACCGGGGAGCTGTTTTTT
TRBJ1-1 TRBV18 - - CASSPQGTKTEAFF TGTGCCAGCTCACCACAGGGGACAAAGACTGAAGCTTTCTTT
TRBJ1-1 TRBV18 - TRBD1 CASSSGQYNTEAFF TGTGCCAGCTCATCGGGACAGTATAACACTGAAGCTTTCTTT
TRBJ1-2 TRBV18 - - CASSPLPGSYGYTF TGTGCCAGCTCACCACTCCCGGGCAGCTATGGCTACACCTTC
TRBJ1-1 TRBV14 - - CASSQDRGEGTEAFF TGTGCCAGCAGCCAAGACAGGGGCGAGGGCACTGAAGCTTTCTTT
TRBJ2-4 TRBV5-1 - - CASSLYSGLAKNIQYF TGCGCCAGCAGCTTGTATTCGGGTCTAGCCAAAAACATTCAGTACTTC
TRBJ2-3 TRBV7-9 - TRBD1 CASSFGQGVVTDTQYF TGTGCCAGCAGCTTCGGACAGGGGGTAGTAACAGATACGCAGTATTTT
TRBJ1-4 TRBV6-6 - - CASGRLSTNEKLFF TGTGCCAGCGGTCGTTTGTCAACTAATGAAAAACTGTTTTTT
TRBJ2-7 TRBV7-9 - TRBD2 CASSLGSGTTEQYF TGTGCCAGCAGCTTAGGCAGCGGGACTACGGAGCAGTACTTC
TRBJ1-1 TRBV5-5 - - CASSPWATNTEAFF TGTGCCAGCAGCCCCTGGGCTACGAACACTGAAGCTTTCTTT
TRBJ2-7 TRBV7-6 - - CASSLSSHLAASYEQYF TGTGCCAGCAGCTTATCCAGCCACCTAGCCGCTTCCTACGAGCAGTACTTC
TRBJ1-1 TRBV5-1 - TRBD1 CASSPGQANTEAFF TGCGCCAGCAGCCCGGGACAGGCTAACACTGAAGCTTTCTTT
TRBJ1-1 TRBV3-1/TRBV3-2 - - CASSQSDVNTEAFF TGTGCCAGCAGCCAATCCGACGTGAACACTGAAGCTTTCTTT
TRBJ2-4 TRBV6-6 - - CASGRAKNIQYF TGTGCCAGCGGGCGGGCCAAAAACATTCAGTACTTC
TRBJ1-1 TRBV5-4 - - CASSSRRGRENTEAFF TGTGCCAGCAGCTCCCGGAGGGGCAGGGAGAACACTGAAGCTTTCTTT
TRBJ1-5 TRBV27 - - CASRSPGVAGQPQHF TGTGCCAGCAGATCTCCAGGGGTCGCCGGCCAGCCCCAGCATTTT
TRBJ2-2 TRBV9 once - CASSRRGDTLNTGELFF TGTGCCAGCAGCCGTAGGGGGGACACACTGAACACCGGGGAGCTGTTTTTT
TRBJ1-2 TRBV5-5 - - CASSLGLHGAYGYTF TGTGCCAGCAGCTTGGGGCTCCATGGGGCCTATGGCTACACCTTC
TRBJ1-4 TRBV7-9 - - CASSFWQGDEKLFF TGTGCCAGCAGCTTTTGGCAGGGAGATGAAAAACTGTTTTTT
TRBJ1-2 TRBV5-1 - TRBD1 CASSPSGQGVQGYTF TGCGCCAGCAGCCCCTCCGGACAGGGGGTGCAGGGCTACACCTTC
TRBJ1-1 TRBV4-1 few - CASSQVNGGTEAFF TGCGCCAGCAGCCAAGTTAACGGGGGCACTGAAGCTTTCTTT
TRBJ2-5 TRBV27 - - CASSFNLDSQETQYF TGTGCCAGCAGTTTCAACCTAGACAGTCAAGAGACCCAGTACTTC
TRBJ1-2 TRBV7-9 - TRBD1 CASSLAGGTGSHGYTF TGTGCCAGCAGCTTAGCGGGTGGGACAGGGTCGCATGGCTACACCTTC
TRBJ1-2 TRBV5-1 - - CASSLGSGSNNYGYTF TGCGCCAGCAGCTTGGGTTCAGGGTCGAATAACTATGGCTACACCTTC
TRBJ1-2 TRBV27 once - CASSLGQMGGLNGYTF TGTGCCAGCAGTTTAGGTCAGATGGGGGGTTTGAATGGCTACACCTTC
TRBJ1-2 TRBV2 once - CASSAGDYGYTF TGTGCCAGCAGTGCAGGGGACTATGGCTACACCTTC
TRBJ2-7 TRBV11-2 - - CASSEQGNTYEQYF TGTGCCAGCAGCGAACAGGGAAACACCTACGAGCAGTACTTC